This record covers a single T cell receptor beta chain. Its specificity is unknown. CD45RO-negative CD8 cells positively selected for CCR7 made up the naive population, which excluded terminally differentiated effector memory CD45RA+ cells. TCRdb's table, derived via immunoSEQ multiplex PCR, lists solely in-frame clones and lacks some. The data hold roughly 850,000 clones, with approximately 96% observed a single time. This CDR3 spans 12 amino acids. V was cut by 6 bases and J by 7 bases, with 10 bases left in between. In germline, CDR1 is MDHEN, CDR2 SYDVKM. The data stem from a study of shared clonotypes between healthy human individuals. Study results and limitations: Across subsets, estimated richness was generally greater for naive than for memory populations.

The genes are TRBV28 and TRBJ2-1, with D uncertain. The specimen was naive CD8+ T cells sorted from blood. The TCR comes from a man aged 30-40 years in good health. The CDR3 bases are TGTGCCAGCAGAGCCGGAGTGAATGAGCAGTTCTTC. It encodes CASRAGVNEQFF. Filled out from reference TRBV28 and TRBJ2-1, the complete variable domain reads DVKVTQSSRYLVKRTGEKVFLECVQDMDHENMFWYRQDPGLGLRLIYFSYDVKMKEKGDIPEGYSVSREKKERFSLILESASTNQTSMYLCASRAGVNEQFFGPGTRLTVL.